This is a list of T cell receptor beta chains from one sample in a study of OX40 agonist ivuxolimab in advanced cancers. The assay was immunoSEQ multiplex PCR, and TCRdb's table has in-frame clones only and misses some. The data show about 70,000 clones, approximately 78% seen once. Material: CD4+ or CD8+ T cells sorted from blood, obtained in a trial of the OX40 agonist ivuxolimab. These receptors all come from an adult with an advanced solid tumor such as melanoma, head and neck, liver or kidney cancer. CDR3s include the opening cysteine and the closing phenylalanine or tryptophan. A D gene is named only where the DNA matches it firmly. Size values are once, few and many counts, or a class for expanded clones, and some rows have none.

d_call: .; v_call: TRBV7-2; clone_size: .; j_call: TRBJ2-7; cdr3_nt: TGTGCCAGCAGCCGCCGGCGAGGTACCTACGAGCAGTACTTC; cdr3_aa: CASSRRRGTYEQYF
d_call: .; v_call: TRBV2; clone_size: .; j_call: TRBJ1-1; cdr3_nt: TGTGCCAGCGACTATTTAGGGGCTCAGAACACTGAAGCTTTCTTT; cdr3_aa: CASDYLGAQNTEAFF
d_call: .; v_call: TRBV19; clone_size: once; j_call: TRBJ2-6; cdr3_nt: TGTGCCAGTAGTACAGGTTCTGGGGCCAACGTCCTGACTTTC; cdr3_aa: CASSTGSGANVLTF
d_call: .; v_call: TRBV2; clone_size: few; j_call: TRBJ2-2; cdr3_nt: TGTGCCACGGCCTACACCGGGGAGCTGTTTTTT; cdr3_aa: CATAYTGELFF
d_call: .; v_call: TRBV25-1; clone_size: .; j_call: TRBJ1-1; cdr3_nt: TGTGCCAGCAGTGCCCCGAACACTGAAGCTTTCTTT; cdr3_aa: CASSAPNTEAFF
d_call: TRBD2; v_call: TRBV10-3; clone_size: .; j_call: TRBJ2-1; cdr3_nt: TGTGCCATCAGTAGGACTAGTACGAATGAGCAGTTCTTC; cdr3_aa: CAISRTSTNEQFF
d_call: TRBD2; v_call: TRBV27; clone_size: .; j_call: TRBJ2-7; cdr3_nt: TGTGCCACCGCGCGAGCGGGGGGGTTGTACGAGCAGTACTTC; cdr3_aa: CATARAGGLYEQYF
d_call: .; v_call: TRBV5-7; clone_size: once; j_call: TRBJ2-2; cdr3_nt: TGTGCCAGCAGCTTGATGTTTACCGGGGAGCTGTTTTTT; cdr3_aa: CASSLMFTGELFF
d_call: TRBD1; v_call: TRBV7-9; clone_size: .; j_call: TRBJ1-2; cdr3_nt: TGTGCCAGCAGCCCCGGGACAGTTCCCTATGGCTACACCTTC; cdr3_aa: CASSPGTVPYGYTF
d_call: .; v_call: TRBV5-8; clone_size: .; j_call: TRBJ1-1; cdr3_nt: TGTGCCAGCAGCTTTCAACGGAACACTGAAGCTTTCTTT; cdr3_aa: CASSFQRNTEAFF
d_call: TRBD2; v_call: TRBV7-2; clone_size: .; j_call: TRBJ2-7; cdr3_nt: TGTGCCAGCAGCCCCGGGGGGGCTAACTACGAGCAGTACTTC; cdr3_aa: CASSPGGANYEQYF
d_call: .; v_call: TRBV4-1; clone_size: .; j_call: TRBJ1-5; cdr3_nt: TGCGCCAGCAGCCACCCCCCGGGCGGGAGCAATCAGCCCCAGCATTTT; cdr3_aa: CASSHPPGGSNQPQHF
d_call: TRBD1; v_call: TRBV6-1; clone_size: few; j_call: TRBJ2-7; cdr3_nt: TGTGCCAGCGTAAGACCCGGGACAGGGAGTTACGAGCAGTACTTC; cdr3_aa: CASVRPGTGSYEQYF
d_call: .; v_call: TRBV7-8; clone_size: .; j_call: TRBJ2-7; cdr3_nt: TGTGCCAGCAGCGGAGCATACGAGCAGTACTTC; cdr3_aa: CASSGAYEQYF
d_call: TRBD2; v_call: TRBV6-5; clone_size: .; j_call: TRBJ2-7; cdr3_nt: TGTGCCAGCAGTTACTCGAGACTAGCGGGAGCCTACGAGCAGTACTTC; cdr3_aa: CASSYSRLAGAYEQYF
d_call: .; v_call: TRBV2; clone_size: .; j_call: TRBJ2-3; cdr3_nt: TGTGCCAGCAGGGTAACTAGGAACACAGATACGCAGTATTTT; cdr3_aa: CASRVTRNTDTQYF
d_call: .; v_call: TRBV7-2; clone_size: .; j_call: TRBJ1-1; cdr3_nt: TGTGCCAACGGGGAGAACATGAACACTGAAGCTTTCTTT; cdr3_aa: CANGENMNTEAFF
d_call: TRBD1; v_call: TRBV5-1; clone_size: .; j_call: TRBJ2-3; cdr3_nt: TGCGCCAGCAGCCCGGGGACAGCCGACGATACGCAGTATTTT; cdr3_aa: CASSPGTADDTQYF
d_call: TRBD2; v_call: TRBV7-6; clone_size: .; j_call: TRBJ2-5; cdr3_nt: TGTGCCAGCAGCCCTTCTAGCGGGGGGGCAGTGGAGACCCAGTACTTC; cdr3_aa: CASSPSSGGAVETQYF
d_call: .; v_call: TRBV11-2; clone_size: .; j_call: TRBJ2-1; cdr3_nt: TGTGCCAGCAGGATCGGGGGACCCTACAATGAGCAGTTCTTC; cdr3_aa: CASRIGGPYNEQFF
d_call: .; v_call: TRBV28; clone_size: .; j_call: TRBJ1-2; cdr3_nt: TGTGCCAGCAGTAGTTTTTCCCCGGGGATGAGTGGCTACACCTTC; cdr3_aa: CASSSFSPGMSGYTF
d_call: .; v_call: TRBV28; clone_size: .; j_call: TRBJ2-1; cdr3_nt: TGTGCCAGCAGTTTAAGGTTTCGGGGAACCAATGAGCAGTTCTTC; cdr3_aa: CASSLRFRGTNEQFF
d_call: TRBD2; v_call: TRBV5-1; clone_size: .; j_call: TRBJ2-6; cdr3_nt: TGCGCCAGCAGCAGAAGAGCGGGGCCCACTTCTGGGGCCAACGTCCTGACTTTC; cdr3_aa: CASSRRAGPTSGANVLTF
d_call: .; v_call: TRBV5-4; clone_size: .; j_call: TRBJ2-7; cdr3_nt: TGTGCCAGCAGCTTGGGAGGCAGGAACTACGAGCAGTACTTC; cdr3_aa: CASSLGGRNYEQYF